A selection of T cell receptor beta chains follows, all from one sample in a study of early T cells in non-severe SARS-CoV-2 infection. TCRdb itself ran the 5' RACE reads through MiXCR, one entry per CDR3 protein. The table shows tens of thousands of distinct CDR3 sequences, with about 10% occurring only once. Sample: whole blood. These receptor sequences come from an adult who was a healthcare worker with PCR-confirmed SARS-CoV-2 infection or an uninfected control (not recorded which). CDR3s include the opening cysteine and the closing phenylalanine or tryptophan. The D gene is left open where the match is weak. Clone size appears in some rows only: once, few, many, or a class for an expanded clone.

TGTGCCAGCTCACCACAGGACGGGAATGAAAAACTGTTTTTT	CASSPQDGNEKLFF	TRBJ1-4	NA	TRBV18	few
TGTGCCAGCAGTTACGGGCCAACCGACCGATCCTACGAGCAGTACTTC	CASSYGPTDRSYEQYF	TRBJ2-7	NA	TRBV6-2/TRBV6-3	NA
TGTGCCAGCAGCTTAGAAGGCGGGAGCACAGATACGCAGTATTTT	CASSLEGGSTDTQYF	TRBJ2-3	NA	TRBV7-9	few
TGCAGTGCTAGAGTTAGCGGGAGAGCCCACGAGCAGTACTTC	CSARVSGRAHEQYF	TRBJ2-7	TRBD2	TRBV20-1	few
TGTGCCAGCAGCTCACCCCGGGGTAGCGCGGGCAATGAGCAGTTCTTC	CASSSPRGSAGNEQFF	TRBJ2-1	NA	TRBV7-2	many
TGTGCCAGCTCACCACTGTCGGAAACTCGCTCTGAAAACACCATATATTTT	CASSPLSETRSENTIYF	TRBJ1-3	NA	TRBV18	NA
TGTGCCAGCAGCGTAGATCCTAGATCGGTCTACAATGAGCAGTTCTTC	CASSVDPRSVYNEQFF	TRBJ2-1	NA	TRBV9	few
TGTGCCACCAGTGACCCGAGCGGACCCGCCACCGGGGAGCTGTTTTTT	CATSDPSGPATGELFF	TRBJ2-2	NA	TRBV24-1	many
TGCGCCAGCAGCTTGGCAATACAAAATGAGCAGTTCTTC	CASSLAIQNEQFF	TRBJ2-1	NA	TRBV5-1	NA
TGTGCCAACTCACCTACCCCTAGCGGGGGGGTTCTGGGTGAGCAGTTCTTC	CANSPTPSGGVLGEQFF	TRBJ2-1	TRBD2	TRBV18	many
TGTGCCAGCAGCCCCGGCGGGCTCTACCAAGAGACCCAGTACTTC	CASSPGGLYQETQYF	TRBJ2-5	NA	TRBV7-8	many
TGTGCCAGCAGCCAAAGGACAGGGGCCTACAATGAGCAGTTCTTC	CASSQRTGAYNEQFF	TRBJ2-1	TRBD1	TRBV5-4	many
TGTGCTAGTGGTTTACCGGCCCTCACTGAAGCTTTCTTT	CASGLPALTEAFF	TRBJ1-1	NA	TRBV12-5	NA
TGCGCCAGCAGCTTCTCGGCAGGGGACACTGAAGCTTTCTTT	CASSFSAGDTEAFF	TRBJ1-1	NA	TRBV5-1	many
TGCAGCGTCGCGGGCCTAACGGGCACTGAAGCTTTCTTT	CSVAGLTGTEAFF	TRBJ1-1	NA	TRBV29-1	NA
TGTGCCAGCAGCCCGGGGACAGGGAACTACAATGAGCAGTTCTTC	CASSPGTGNYNEQFF	TRBJ2-1	TRBD1	TRBV12-3/TRBV12-4	NA
TGCAGTGCTAGAGATTCCCGCGCGGACGAGACCCAGTACTTC	CSARDSRADETQYF	TRBJ2-5	NA	TRBV20-1	few
TGTGCCAGCACCCACGGGGGCAGATCTAACTATGGCTACACCTTC	CASTHGGRSNYGYTF	TRBJ1-2	NA	TRBV6-6	many
TGTGCCAGCAGCTTGTCTCGAGACACGGCTTTCTTT	CASSLSRDTAFF	TRBJ1-1	NA	TRBV7-2	NA
TGTGCCACCACACACGTGAACACTGAAGCTTTCTTT	CATTHVNTEAFF	TRBJ1-1	NA	TRBV6-1	NA
TGTGCCAGCAGCTTAGCAGGGAACTATGGCTACACCTTC	CASSLAGNYGYTF	TRBJ1-2	NA	TRBV7-2	many
TGCGCCAGCAGCTTCGGACAGGGGAACACCGGGGAGCTGTTTTTT	CASSFGQGNTGELFF	TRBJ2-2	TRBD1	TRBV5-1	NA
TGTGCCAGCACGAGACTCCCGCCACCCCTCCACTTT	CASTRLPPPLHF	TRBJ1-6	NA	TRBV12-3/TRBV12-4	many
TGTGCCAGCAGCTTACAGCAAGGACAGAGGACTAGCACAGATACGCAGTATTTT	CASSLQQGQRTSTDTQYF	TRBJ2-3	NA	TRBV7-8	few
TGTGCCAGCAGTCTGACGGACAGGCAAGAGACCCAGTACTTC	CASSLTDRQETQYF	TRBJ2-5	TRBD1	TRBV28	medium-sized
TGCAGTGCTAGAGCAAGCGCTATTCAGCCCCAGCATTTT	CSARASAIQPQHF	TRBJ1-5	NA	TRBV20-1	NA
TGTGCCAGCAGCCTCCTAGGGCGGGGAGCCAAAAACATTCAGTACTTC	CASSLLGRGAKNIQYF	TRBJ2-4	NA	TRBV3-1	many
TGTGCCAGCAGGAACAGGGGGCCCCGCTTCTCCTACAATGAGCAGTTCTTC	CASRNRGPRFSYNEQFF	TRBJ2-1	TRBD1	TRBV6-1	many
TGTGCCAGCAGTGAGGGTTTGGGTACTGAAGCTTTCTTT	CASSEGLGTEAFF	TRBJ1-1	NA	TRBV6-6	many
TGTGCCAGCAGCTACCGAGGGACCCAGCCCCAGCATTTT	CASSYRGTQPQHF	TRBJ1-5	NA	TRBV6-2/TRBV6-3	few
TGTGCCAGCAGCCTCCGTAGGGGGGGGCTCACAGATACGCAGTATTTT	CASSLRRGGLTDTQYF	TRBJ2-3	NA	TRBV7-2	NA
TGTGGCACGAGGGTTAGCACAGATACGCAGTATTTT	CGTRVSTDTQYF	TRBJ2-3	NA	TRBV7-9	many
TGTGCCAGCAGTCCGCGCGGGGGTTACGAGCAGTACTTC	CASSPRGGYEQYF	TRBJ2-7	TRBD2	TRBV12-3/TRBV12-4	many